This T cell receptor beta chain was identified during a study of shared clonotypes between healthy human individuals. The table lists this clone with a few counts. Its antigen is not identified. CDR3 size: 14 residues. In germline, CDR1 is MRHNA, CDR2 SNTAGT. The ends were cut back, 6 bases at V and 6 bases at J, with 14 bases in the middle. Findings and caveats of the study: The study sampled only blood, and tissue repertoires likely differ. How much donors shared clonotypes was expected to be affected by sequencing depth. Represented diversity, genetic and exposure-history alike, was limited by few donors. Clonotypes not shared had lower generation probabilities than those common to all four donors.

Repertoires were generated with immunoSEQ multiplex PCR, while TCRdb's copy carries only in-frame clones and drops some. Among about 120,000 clones listed, approximately 70% were seen once. This rearrangement joins TRBV6-4 to TRBJ1-4, with D possibly TRBD1 on 5 matching bases. The sample was memory CD8+ T cells sorted from blood. Subset given: CD45RO+ cells pooled with CCR7-negative TemRA cells. This TCR was recovered from a woman in her thirties in good health. The CDR3 DNA follows: TGTGCCAGCAGGTCGGAGGGGATGGATGAAAAACTGTTTTTT. Its protein product is CASRSEGMDEKLFF.